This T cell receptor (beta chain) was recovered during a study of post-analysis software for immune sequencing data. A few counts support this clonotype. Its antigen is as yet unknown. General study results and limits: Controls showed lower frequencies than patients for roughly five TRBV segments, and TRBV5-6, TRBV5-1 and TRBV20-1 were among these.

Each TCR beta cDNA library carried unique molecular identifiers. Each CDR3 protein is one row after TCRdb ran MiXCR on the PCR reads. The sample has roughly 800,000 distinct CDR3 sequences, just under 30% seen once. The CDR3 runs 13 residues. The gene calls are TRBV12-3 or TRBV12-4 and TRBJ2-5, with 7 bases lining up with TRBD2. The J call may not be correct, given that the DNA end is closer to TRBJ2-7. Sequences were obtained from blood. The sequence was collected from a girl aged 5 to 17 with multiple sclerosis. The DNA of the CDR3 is TGTGCCAGCAGTGATGGACTAGTGGGCGAGCAGTACTTC. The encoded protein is CASSDGLVGEQYF.